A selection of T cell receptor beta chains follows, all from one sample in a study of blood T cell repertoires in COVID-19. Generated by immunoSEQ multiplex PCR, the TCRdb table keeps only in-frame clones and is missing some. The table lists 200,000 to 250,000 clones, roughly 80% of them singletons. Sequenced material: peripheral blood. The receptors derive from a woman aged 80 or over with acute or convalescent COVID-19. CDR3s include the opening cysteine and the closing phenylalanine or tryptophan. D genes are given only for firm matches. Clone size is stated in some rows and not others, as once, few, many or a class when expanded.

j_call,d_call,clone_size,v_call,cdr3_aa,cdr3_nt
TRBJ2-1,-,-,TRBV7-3,CASSLTSSREQFF,TGTGCCAGCAGTCTCACTAGCTCCCGTGAGCAGTTCTTC
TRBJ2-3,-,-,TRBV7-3,CASSFQGGSTDTQYF,TGTGCCAGCAGCTTCCAGGGGGGAAGCACAGATACGCAGTATTTT
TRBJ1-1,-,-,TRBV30,CAYTVFTEAFF,TGTGCCTACACAGTGTTCACTGAAGCTTTCTTT
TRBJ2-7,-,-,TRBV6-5,CASSQPWRSSYEQYF,TGTGCCAGCAGTCAACCGTGGCGGAGCTCCTACGAGCAGTACTTC
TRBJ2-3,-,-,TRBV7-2,CASSFSTDTQYF,TGTGCCAGCAGCTTCTCGACAGATACGCAGTATTTT
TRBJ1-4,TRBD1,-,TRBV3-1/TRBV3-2,CASSQEPGQRLNDGKLFF,TGTGCCAGCAGCCAGGAGCCGGGACAGCGCCTTAATGACGGAAAACTGTTTTTT
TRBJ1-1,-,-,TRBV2,CASSQVYMNTEAFF,TGTGCCAGCAGTCAGGTTTACATGAACACTGAAGCTTTCTTT
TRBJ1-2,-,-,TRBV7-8,CASSLVGGNNYGYTF,TGTGCCAGCAGCTTAGTTGGGGGGAACAACTATGGCTACACCTTC
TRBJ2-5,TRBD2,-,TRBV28,CASSGGGLAGVAGQYF,TGTGCCAGCAGTGGGGGGGGGCTAGCGGGAGTCGCCGGCCAGTACTTC
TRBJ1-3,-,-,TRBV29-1,CSIRVSGLGNTIYF,TGCAGCATCCGCGTTTCAGGGCTTGGAAACACCATATATTTT
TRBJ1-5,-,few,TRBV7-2,CASSLGGFNQPQHF,TGTGCCAGCAGCTTAGGAGGGTTCAATCAGCCCCAGCATTTT
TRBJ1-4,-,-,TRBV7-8,CASSSKGRIVNEKLFF,TGTGCCAGCAGCTCGAAGGGGCGGATCGTTAATGAAAAACTGTTTTTT
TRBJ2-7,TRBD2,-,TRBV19,CASSVGTSRSYEQYF,TGTGCCAGTAGTGTCGGGACTAGTAGGTCCTACGAGCAGTACTTC
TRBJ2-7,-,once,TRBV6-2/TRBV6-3,CASSTPGVDPSYEQYF,TGTGCCAGCAGTACACCAGGGGTCGACCCTTCCTACGAGCAGTACTTC
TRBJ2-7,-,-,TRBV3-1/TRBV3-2,CASSPTRGAIGEQYF,TGTGCCAGCAGCCCGACCAGGGGAGCGATCGGCGAGCAGTACTTC
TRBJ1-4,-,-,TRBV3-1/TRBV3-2,CASSQAGPEKLFF,TGTGCCAGCAGCCAAGCTGGGCCGGAAAAACTGTTTTTT
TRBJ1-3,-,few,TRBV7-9,CASSRLDSSSGNTIYF,TGTGCCAGCAGCCGGCTGGACAGTTCCTCTGGAAACACCATATATTTT
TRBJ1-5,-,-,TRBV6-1,CASSEALDQPQHF,TGTGCCAGCAGTGAAGCGCTAGATCAGCCCCAGCATTTT
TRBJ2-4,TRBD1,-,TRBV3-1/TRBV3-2,CASSHSLTGGDGKNIQYF,TGTGCCAGCAGCCACTCCCTAACAGGGGGCGATGGGAAAAACATTCAGTACTTC
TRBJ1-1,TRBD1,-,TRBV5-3,CARRGPGQGPPSFENTEAFF,TGTGCCAGAAGAGGACCGGGACAGGGACCCCCCTCCTTTGAAAACACTGAAGCTTTCTTT
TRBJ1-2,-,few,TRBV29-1,CSVGLAGQNYGYTF,TGCAGCGTTGGTCTGGCTGGACAGAACTATGGCTACACCTTC
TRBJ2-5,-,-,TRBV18,CASSEIAGFETQYF,TGTGCCAGCTCCGAAATAGCAGGGTTTGAGACCCAGTACTTC
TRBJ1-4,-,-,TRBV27,CASSPSTNEKLFF,TGTGCCAGCAGTCCATCAACTAATGAAAAACTGTTTTTT
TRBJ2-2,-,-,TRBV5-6,CASSLGMGLTGELFF,TGTGCCAGCAGCTTGGGGATGGGGCTCACCGGGGAGCTGTTTTTT
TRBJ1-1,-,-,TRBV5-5,CASSLGVSGGRDTEAFF,TGTGCCAGCAGTTTGGGAGTTAGCGGGGGCAGGGACACTGAAGCTTTCTTT
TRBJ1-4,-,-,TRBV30,CAWSVAGRATSMIF,TGTGCCTGGAGTGTCGCGGGAAGGGCCACCTCGATGATCTTT
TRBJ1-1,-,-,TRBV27,CASSPGQLNTEAFF,TGTGCCAGCAGTCCAGGACAGCTGAACACTGAAGCTTTCTTT
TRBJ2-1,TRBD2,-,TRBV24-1,CATRSSGRAGYEQFF,TGTGCCACCAGGAGTAGCGGGAGGGCCGGGTATGAGCAGTTCTTC
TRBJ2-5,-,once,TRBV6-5,CASSGDLQETQYF,TGTGCCAGCAGCGGGGACTTACAAGAGACCCAGTACTTC
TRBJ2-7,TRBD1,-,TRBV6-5,CASSPPGGRAGEQYF,TGTGCCAGCAGCCCCCCAGGGGGCAGGGCGGGAGAGCAGTACTTC
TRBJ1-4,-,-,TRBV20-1,CSASSLDGELFF,TGCAGTGCTAGTTCTCTAGACGGGGAACTGTTTTTT
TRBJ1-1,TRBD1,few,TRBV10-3,CAIKGQGATSGEAFF,TGTGCCATCAAGGGGCAGGGGGCCACTAGTGGTGAAGCTTTCTTT
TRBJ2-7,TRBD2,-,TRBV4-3,CASSPAAAGLGVSYEQYF,TGCGCCAGCAGCCCGGCAGCCGCGGGACTAGGGGTGAGCTACGAGCAGTACTTC
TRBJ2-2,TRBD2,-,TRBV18,CASSPRVAGVAGELFF,TGTGCCAGCTCACCCCGTGTGGCGGGAGTGGCCGGGGAGCTGTTTTTT
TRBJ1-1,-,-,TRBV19,CASSNPGAHTEAFF,TGTGCCAGTAGTAATCCAGGGGCCCACACTGAAGCTTTCTTT
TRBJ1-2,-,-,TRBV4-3,CASSPNPNTEITGYTF,TGCGCCAGCAGCCCGAACCCGAATACAGAGATAACGGGCTACACCTTC
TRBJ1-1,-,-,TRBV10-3,CAISESRAETEAFF,TGTGCCATCAGTGAAAGCAGGGCGGAGACTGAAGCTTTCTTT
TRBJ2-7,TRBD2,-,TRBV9,CASSVSSGGLGYEQYF,TGTGCCAGCAGCGTCAGCTCGGGAGGCTTGGGTTACGAGCAGTACTTC
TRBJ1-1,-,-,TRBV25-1,CASRDPGGGTEAFF,TGTGCCAGCAGAGACCCAGGCGGGGGCACTGAAGCTTTCTTT
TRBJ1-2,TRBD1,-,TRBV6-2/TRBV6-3,CASSGQGIAGYTF,TGTGCCAGCAGTGGACAGGGTATAGCTGGCTACACCTTC
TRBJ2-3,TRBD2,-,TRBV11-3,CASSFGLAGQYF,TGTGCCAGCAGCTTTGGACTAGCTGGGCAGTATTTT
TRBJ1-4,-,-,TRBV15,CATSRDLGQHEKLFF,TGTGCCACCAGCAGAGATTTAGGACAGCATGAAAAACTGTTTTTT
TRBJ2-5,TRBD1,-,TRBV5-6,CASSRTGVETQYF,TGTGCCAGCAGCCGGACAGGGGTCGAGACCCAGTACTTC
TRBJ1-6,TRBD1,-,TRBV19,CASSETGAYNSPLHF,TGTGCCAGTAGTGAGACAGGGGCCTATAATTCACCCCTCCACTTT
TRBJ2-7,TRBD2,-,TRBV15,CATSRVGLLEQYF,TGTGCCACCAGCAGAGTGGGACTACTTGAGCAGTACTTC
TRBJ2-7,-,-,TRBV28,CASSFSSGDYEQYF,TGTGCCAGCAGTTTCAGTAGCGGTGACTACGAGCAGTACTTC
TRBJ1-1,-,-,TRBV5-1,CASSLAGGTNTEAFF,TGCGCCAGCAGCTTGGCCGGGGGAACGAACACTGAAGCTTTCTTT
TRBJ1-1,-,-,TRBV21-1,CASSKKGRDGTEAFF,TGTGCCAGCAGCAAAAAAGGCAGGGATGGGACTGAAGCTTTCTTT
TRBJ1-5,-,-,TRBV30,CAWSAGSNQPQHF,TGTGCCTGGAGTGCGGGAAGCAATCAGCCCCAGCATTTT
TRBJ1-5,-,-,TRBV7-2,CASSLVAGNNQPQHF,TGTGCCAGCAGCTTAGTTGCAGGGAACAATCAGCCCCAGCATTTT
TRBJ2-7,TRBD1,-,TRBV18,CASSPWDSLYEQYF,TGTGCCAGCTCACCGTGGGACAGCCTCTACGAGCAGTACTTC
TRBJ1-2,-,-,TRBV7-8,CASSLDAGLGGYTF,TGTGCCAGCAGCTTAGACGCAGGGTTGGGAGGCTACACCTTC
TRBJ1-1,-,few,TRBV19,CASSQGRNSNTEAFF,TGTGCCAGTAGTCAGGGGCGCAACAGCAACACTGAAGCTTTCTTT
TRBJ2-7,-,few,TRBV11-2,CASSLMEVVYEQYF,TGTGCCAGCAGCTTAATGGAGGTTGTCTACGAGCAGTACTTC
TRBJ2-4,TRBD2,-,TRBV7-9,CASGLADLKNIQYF,TGTGCCAGTGGACTAGCGGATCTCAAAAACATTCAGTACTTC